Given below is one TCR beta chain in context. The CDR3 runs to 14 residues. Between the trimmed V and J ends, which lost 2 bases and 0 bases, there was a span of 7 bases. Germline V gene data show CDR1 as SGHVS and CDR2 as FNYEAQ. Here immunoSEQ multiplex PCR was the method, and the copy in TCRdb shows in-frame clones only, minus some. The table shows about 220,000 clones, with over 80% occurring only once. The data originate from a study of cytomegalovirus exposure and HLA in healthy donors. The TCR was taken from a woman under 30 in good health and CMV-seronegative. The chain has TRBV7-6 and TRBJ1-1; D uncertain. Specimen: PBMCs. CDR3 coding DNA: TGTGCCAGCAGCTTAAACGGGGTGAACACTGAAGCTTTCTTT. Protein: CASSLNGVNTEAFF.